Below, one T cell receptor (beta chain) is given with its context. Its specificity is unknown. This CDR3 has 15 residues. After removal of 6 bases from V and 6 bases from J, the junction contained 10 bases not matched to a gene. CDR1 and CDR2 from the germline V gene are MDHEN and SYDVKM. This entry comes from a study of PD-L1 blockade in urothelial cancer. As for the study in general: T cells were recovered from blood samples at a median of roughly 150,000.

As to time point: peripheral blood 6 weeks after treatment start. Pretreatment sampling and on-treatment sampling together yielded between 1 and 8 samples for each patient. Study observations and caveats: Durable-benefit patients had greater expansion of tumor-associated blood clones at 3 weeks.

PCRs each included synthetic TCR analog templates spiked in. TCRdb's copy holds only in-frame clones and misses some; the assay was immunoSEQ multiplex PCR. The repertoire consists of fewer than 90,000 clones, with 85% to 95% occurring once and the leading ten covering more than 0.85%. The V and J genes are TRBV28 and TRBJ1-5; 8 bases are shared with TRBD1. The sample was PBMCs, taken around atezolizumab (anti-PD-L1) treatment. The sequence was collected from a woman of 80 years or more with urothelial cancer. The CDR3 loop reads CASSPGQGRTQPQHF. The CDR3 coding sequence is TGTGCCAGCAGCCCAGGACAGGGTAGGACTCAGCCCCAGCATTTT.